These 19 T cell receptor beta chains originate from one sample sequenced in a study of cytomegalovirus exposure and HLA in healthy donors. PCR involved 60 Vbeta and 13 Jbeta primers. Assay used: immunoSEQ multiplex PCR; TCRdb lists only in-frame clones, some missing. The sample includes approximately 43,000 clones. Specimen: PBMCs. Source of these receptors: a woman in her twenties or thirties in good health and CMV-seronegative.

The V and J genes are TRBV9 and TRBJ2-6; 8 bases match TRBD1. The junction had 2 bases not matched to a gene; V was cut back by 3 bases and J by 0 bases. This CDR3 comprises 16 residues. The germline V gene encodes CDR1 SGDLS and CDR2 YYNGEE. CDR3 residues: CASSADRASGANVLTF. As DNA, the CDR3 is TGTGCCAGCAGCGCGGACAGGGCCTCTGGGGCCAACGTCCTGACTTTC.

V usage is TRBV29-1 and J usage is TRBJ2-7, with unresolved D. This CDR3 has 12 amino acids. Germline CDR1 is SQVTM and CDR2 is ANQGSEA. The V end lost 6 bases, the J end lost 1 base, and 10 bases lay between the germline ends. The chain's CDR3 is CSVQDNSYEQYF. CDR3 bases: TGCAGCGTCCAAGACAATTCCTACGAGCAGTACTTC.

The chain links TRBV5-6 to TRBJ1-2; 9 bases fit TRBD1. This CDR3 is 13 amino acids long. The junction had 4 bases not matched to a gene; V was cut back by 4 bases and J by 6 bases. Per the germline V gene, CDR1 is SGHDT and CDR2 is YYEEEE. CDR3 region: CASSTGTGNGYTF. CDR3 DNA: TGTGCCAGCAGCACAGGGACAGGGAATGGCTACACCTTC.

The chain has TRBV4-2 and TRBJ2-3; tentatively, D is TRBD1 (6 bases). This CDR3 comprises 14 residues. Germline V gene lookup returns CDR1 LGHNA and CDR2 YNFKEQ. With 6 bases removed from V and 0 bases from J, the gap between germline ends came to 10 bases. The CDR3 region is CASRQGSSTDTQYF. CDR3 DNA sequence: TGTGCCAGCAGACAGGGATCTAGCACAGATACGCAGTATTTT.

The rearrangement joins TRBV5-1 to TRBJ2-1, with 8 bases that match TRBD2. The CDR3 sequence is 15 residues long. Germline CDR1 and CDR2: SGHRS and YFSETQ. Unmatched junction bases numbered 12, after V lost 4 bases and J lost 9 bases. As DNA, the CDR3 is TGCGCCAGCAGCGTCAGCGGGGGAAACGGGCGTGAGCAGTTCTTC. This codes for CASSVSGGNGREQFF.

The CDR3 here is CASSGRQFSEAFF. The CDR3 DNA follows: TGTGCCAGCAGTGGCAGACAGTTCTCCGAAGCTTTCTTT. The V gene is TRBV6-5, the J gene TRBJ1-1, with a possible D match to TRBD1 (5 bases). Germline-derived CDR1 and CDR2 are MNHEY and SVGAGI. The V and J ends lost 5 bases and 8 bases respectively, with 15 bases between them. The CDR3 loop spans 13 amino acids.

The chain combines TRBV18 with TRBJ2-7, with D maybe TRBD1 (6 bases). The length of the CDR3 is 15 residues. Germline CDR1 and CDR2: KGHSH and LQKENI. The V end lost 1 base, the J end lost 2 bases, and 12 bases lay between the germline ends. The CDR3 bases are TGTGCCAGCTCACCACGGTCAGGGGCCGCCTACGAGCAGTACTTC. Residues: CASSPRSGAAYEQYF.

The chain joins TRBV6-1 to TRBJ2-1, with 8 bases that match TRBD2. CDR3 size: 15 residues. Germline-derived CDR1 and CDR2 are MNHNS and SASEGT. The V segment lost 3 bases and the J segment 5 bases; nucleotides outside the gene matches: 6. The CDR3 sequence is CASSDTAGGNNEQFF. As DNA, the CDR3 is TGTGCCAGCAGTGATACGGCGGGAGGCAACAATGAGCAGTTCTTC.

The chain joins TRBV5-1 to TRBJ2-7, with D hard to call. The CDR3 contains 11 residues. Trimming shortened V by 4 bases and J by 3 bases, and 5 bases separated the two germline ends. The germline V gene encodes CDR1 SGHRS and CDR2 YFSETQ. The CDR3 DNA is TGCGCCAGCAGCCCGGGCTACGAGCAGTACTTC. This encodes CASSPGYEQYF.

V is TRBV9 and J is TRBJ2-1; unclear D gene. V lost 1 base, J lost 8 bases, and 10 bases lay in between. The CDR3 length is 13 residues. The germline gives CDR1 SGDLS, CDR2 YYNGEE. CDR3 loop: CASSVYKFDEQFF. DNA of the CDR3: TGTGCCAGCAGCGTATACAAGTTCGATGAGCAGTTCTTC.

This chain links TRBV7-8 with TRBJ2-2; D perhaps matches TRBD1 (5 bases). CDR3 length: 13 residues. Trimming shortened V by 5 bases and J by 5 bases, and 9 bases separated the two germline ends. Germline V gene data show CDR1 as SGHVS and CDR2 as FQNEAQ. DNA of the CDR3: TGTGCCAGCAGCCGACAGCCAACCGGGGAGCTGTTTTTT. It specifies CASSRQPTGELFF.

V and J are TRBV6-6 and TRBJ2-7; 8 nucleotides agree with TRBD1. Trimming cost V 7 bases and J 5 bases; bases outside gene matches: 16. This CDR3 region has 16 residues. Germline V gene data show CDR1 as MNHNY and CDR2 as SVGAGI (reference sequence). The CDR3 DNA is TGTGCCAGCACCGACACCTCGGGGCAGGGGGCCCACGAGCAGTACTTC. The encoded protein is CASTDTSGQGAHEQYF.

The chain combines TRBV18 with TRBJ2-5, with D maybe TRBD2 (6 bases). The DNA end is more similar to TRBJ2-7, so the J call may be wrong. The length of the CDR3 is 13 residues. CDR1 is KGHSH and CDR2 is LQKENI in the germline V gene. The CDR3 sequence is CASSTLASYEQYF. CDR3 in DNA: TGTGCCAGCTCAACACTAGCCTCCTACGAGCAGTACTTC.

This chain joins TRBV5-6 and TRBJ2-7, with 7 bases aligning to TRBD1. J lost 5 bases, V lost 0 bases, and 5 bases had no gene match. This CDR3 is built from 14 residues. Germline V gene data show CDR1 as SGHDT and CDR2 as YYEEEE. CDR3 nucleotides: TGTGCCAGCAGCTTGGTTGACAGGGCCCACGAGCAGTACTTC. Translated: CASSLVDRAHEQYF.

This chain uses TRBV29-1 with TRBJ1-1; TRBD1 matches 7 bases. The CDR3 runs 14 residues. Trimming cost V 1 base and J 4 bases; bases outside gene matches: 6. CDR1 and CDR2 from the germline V gene are SQVTM and ANQGSEA. The CDR3 DNA is TGCAGCGTTGAAGGCCGACAGGGCGCCACTGAAGCTTTCTTT. It codes for CSVEGRQGATEAFF.

This rearrangement joins TRBV4-2 to TRBJ2-3; D unclear. The germline CDR1 and CDR2 sequences are LGHNA and YNFKEQ. The V gene lost 0 bases and the J gene lost 4 bases, with 8 bases spanning the gap. CDR3 size: 14 residues. The CDR3 loop reads CASSQEHGPDTQYF. DNA for the CDR3: TGTGCCAGCAGCCAAGAACATGGGCCAGATACGCAGTATTTT.

This chain links TRBV4-2 with TRBJ2-3; 14 nucleotides agree with TRBD2. Looked up from germline, CDR1 is LGHNA and CDR2 is YNFKEQ. V trimming: 3 bases; J trimming: 11 bases; junction bases outside the gene matches: 10. The CDR3 is 16 amino acids. The CDR3 DNA reads TGTGCCAGCAGCCAGGGACTAGCGGGAGTCGAACTGGGGCAGTATTTT. It encodes CASSQGLAGVELGQYF.

V gene TRBV28 combines with J gene TRBJ1-4; 7 bases align to TRBD1. This CDR3 region has 15 residues. The V segment lost 1 base and the J segment 3 bases; nucleotides outside the gene matches: 2. Per the germline V gene, CDR1 is MDHEN and CDR2 is SYDVKM. CDR3 loop: CASSLSGTANEKLFF. The DNA for the CDR3 is TGTGCCAGCAGTTTATCCGGGACAGCTAATGAAAAACTGTTTTTT.

This rearrangement joins TRBV7-2 to TRBJ2-4, with TRBD2 matching 9 bases. J gave up 7 bases and V 1 base, and 5 bases lay outside the gene matches. The CDR3 consists of 15 residues. Germline V CDR1 and CDR2: SGHTA, FQGNSA. The CDR3 loop is CASSLGGLAMNIQYF. The CDR3, as DNA: TGTGCCAGCAGCTTAGGGGGACTAGCTATGAACATTCAGTACTTC.